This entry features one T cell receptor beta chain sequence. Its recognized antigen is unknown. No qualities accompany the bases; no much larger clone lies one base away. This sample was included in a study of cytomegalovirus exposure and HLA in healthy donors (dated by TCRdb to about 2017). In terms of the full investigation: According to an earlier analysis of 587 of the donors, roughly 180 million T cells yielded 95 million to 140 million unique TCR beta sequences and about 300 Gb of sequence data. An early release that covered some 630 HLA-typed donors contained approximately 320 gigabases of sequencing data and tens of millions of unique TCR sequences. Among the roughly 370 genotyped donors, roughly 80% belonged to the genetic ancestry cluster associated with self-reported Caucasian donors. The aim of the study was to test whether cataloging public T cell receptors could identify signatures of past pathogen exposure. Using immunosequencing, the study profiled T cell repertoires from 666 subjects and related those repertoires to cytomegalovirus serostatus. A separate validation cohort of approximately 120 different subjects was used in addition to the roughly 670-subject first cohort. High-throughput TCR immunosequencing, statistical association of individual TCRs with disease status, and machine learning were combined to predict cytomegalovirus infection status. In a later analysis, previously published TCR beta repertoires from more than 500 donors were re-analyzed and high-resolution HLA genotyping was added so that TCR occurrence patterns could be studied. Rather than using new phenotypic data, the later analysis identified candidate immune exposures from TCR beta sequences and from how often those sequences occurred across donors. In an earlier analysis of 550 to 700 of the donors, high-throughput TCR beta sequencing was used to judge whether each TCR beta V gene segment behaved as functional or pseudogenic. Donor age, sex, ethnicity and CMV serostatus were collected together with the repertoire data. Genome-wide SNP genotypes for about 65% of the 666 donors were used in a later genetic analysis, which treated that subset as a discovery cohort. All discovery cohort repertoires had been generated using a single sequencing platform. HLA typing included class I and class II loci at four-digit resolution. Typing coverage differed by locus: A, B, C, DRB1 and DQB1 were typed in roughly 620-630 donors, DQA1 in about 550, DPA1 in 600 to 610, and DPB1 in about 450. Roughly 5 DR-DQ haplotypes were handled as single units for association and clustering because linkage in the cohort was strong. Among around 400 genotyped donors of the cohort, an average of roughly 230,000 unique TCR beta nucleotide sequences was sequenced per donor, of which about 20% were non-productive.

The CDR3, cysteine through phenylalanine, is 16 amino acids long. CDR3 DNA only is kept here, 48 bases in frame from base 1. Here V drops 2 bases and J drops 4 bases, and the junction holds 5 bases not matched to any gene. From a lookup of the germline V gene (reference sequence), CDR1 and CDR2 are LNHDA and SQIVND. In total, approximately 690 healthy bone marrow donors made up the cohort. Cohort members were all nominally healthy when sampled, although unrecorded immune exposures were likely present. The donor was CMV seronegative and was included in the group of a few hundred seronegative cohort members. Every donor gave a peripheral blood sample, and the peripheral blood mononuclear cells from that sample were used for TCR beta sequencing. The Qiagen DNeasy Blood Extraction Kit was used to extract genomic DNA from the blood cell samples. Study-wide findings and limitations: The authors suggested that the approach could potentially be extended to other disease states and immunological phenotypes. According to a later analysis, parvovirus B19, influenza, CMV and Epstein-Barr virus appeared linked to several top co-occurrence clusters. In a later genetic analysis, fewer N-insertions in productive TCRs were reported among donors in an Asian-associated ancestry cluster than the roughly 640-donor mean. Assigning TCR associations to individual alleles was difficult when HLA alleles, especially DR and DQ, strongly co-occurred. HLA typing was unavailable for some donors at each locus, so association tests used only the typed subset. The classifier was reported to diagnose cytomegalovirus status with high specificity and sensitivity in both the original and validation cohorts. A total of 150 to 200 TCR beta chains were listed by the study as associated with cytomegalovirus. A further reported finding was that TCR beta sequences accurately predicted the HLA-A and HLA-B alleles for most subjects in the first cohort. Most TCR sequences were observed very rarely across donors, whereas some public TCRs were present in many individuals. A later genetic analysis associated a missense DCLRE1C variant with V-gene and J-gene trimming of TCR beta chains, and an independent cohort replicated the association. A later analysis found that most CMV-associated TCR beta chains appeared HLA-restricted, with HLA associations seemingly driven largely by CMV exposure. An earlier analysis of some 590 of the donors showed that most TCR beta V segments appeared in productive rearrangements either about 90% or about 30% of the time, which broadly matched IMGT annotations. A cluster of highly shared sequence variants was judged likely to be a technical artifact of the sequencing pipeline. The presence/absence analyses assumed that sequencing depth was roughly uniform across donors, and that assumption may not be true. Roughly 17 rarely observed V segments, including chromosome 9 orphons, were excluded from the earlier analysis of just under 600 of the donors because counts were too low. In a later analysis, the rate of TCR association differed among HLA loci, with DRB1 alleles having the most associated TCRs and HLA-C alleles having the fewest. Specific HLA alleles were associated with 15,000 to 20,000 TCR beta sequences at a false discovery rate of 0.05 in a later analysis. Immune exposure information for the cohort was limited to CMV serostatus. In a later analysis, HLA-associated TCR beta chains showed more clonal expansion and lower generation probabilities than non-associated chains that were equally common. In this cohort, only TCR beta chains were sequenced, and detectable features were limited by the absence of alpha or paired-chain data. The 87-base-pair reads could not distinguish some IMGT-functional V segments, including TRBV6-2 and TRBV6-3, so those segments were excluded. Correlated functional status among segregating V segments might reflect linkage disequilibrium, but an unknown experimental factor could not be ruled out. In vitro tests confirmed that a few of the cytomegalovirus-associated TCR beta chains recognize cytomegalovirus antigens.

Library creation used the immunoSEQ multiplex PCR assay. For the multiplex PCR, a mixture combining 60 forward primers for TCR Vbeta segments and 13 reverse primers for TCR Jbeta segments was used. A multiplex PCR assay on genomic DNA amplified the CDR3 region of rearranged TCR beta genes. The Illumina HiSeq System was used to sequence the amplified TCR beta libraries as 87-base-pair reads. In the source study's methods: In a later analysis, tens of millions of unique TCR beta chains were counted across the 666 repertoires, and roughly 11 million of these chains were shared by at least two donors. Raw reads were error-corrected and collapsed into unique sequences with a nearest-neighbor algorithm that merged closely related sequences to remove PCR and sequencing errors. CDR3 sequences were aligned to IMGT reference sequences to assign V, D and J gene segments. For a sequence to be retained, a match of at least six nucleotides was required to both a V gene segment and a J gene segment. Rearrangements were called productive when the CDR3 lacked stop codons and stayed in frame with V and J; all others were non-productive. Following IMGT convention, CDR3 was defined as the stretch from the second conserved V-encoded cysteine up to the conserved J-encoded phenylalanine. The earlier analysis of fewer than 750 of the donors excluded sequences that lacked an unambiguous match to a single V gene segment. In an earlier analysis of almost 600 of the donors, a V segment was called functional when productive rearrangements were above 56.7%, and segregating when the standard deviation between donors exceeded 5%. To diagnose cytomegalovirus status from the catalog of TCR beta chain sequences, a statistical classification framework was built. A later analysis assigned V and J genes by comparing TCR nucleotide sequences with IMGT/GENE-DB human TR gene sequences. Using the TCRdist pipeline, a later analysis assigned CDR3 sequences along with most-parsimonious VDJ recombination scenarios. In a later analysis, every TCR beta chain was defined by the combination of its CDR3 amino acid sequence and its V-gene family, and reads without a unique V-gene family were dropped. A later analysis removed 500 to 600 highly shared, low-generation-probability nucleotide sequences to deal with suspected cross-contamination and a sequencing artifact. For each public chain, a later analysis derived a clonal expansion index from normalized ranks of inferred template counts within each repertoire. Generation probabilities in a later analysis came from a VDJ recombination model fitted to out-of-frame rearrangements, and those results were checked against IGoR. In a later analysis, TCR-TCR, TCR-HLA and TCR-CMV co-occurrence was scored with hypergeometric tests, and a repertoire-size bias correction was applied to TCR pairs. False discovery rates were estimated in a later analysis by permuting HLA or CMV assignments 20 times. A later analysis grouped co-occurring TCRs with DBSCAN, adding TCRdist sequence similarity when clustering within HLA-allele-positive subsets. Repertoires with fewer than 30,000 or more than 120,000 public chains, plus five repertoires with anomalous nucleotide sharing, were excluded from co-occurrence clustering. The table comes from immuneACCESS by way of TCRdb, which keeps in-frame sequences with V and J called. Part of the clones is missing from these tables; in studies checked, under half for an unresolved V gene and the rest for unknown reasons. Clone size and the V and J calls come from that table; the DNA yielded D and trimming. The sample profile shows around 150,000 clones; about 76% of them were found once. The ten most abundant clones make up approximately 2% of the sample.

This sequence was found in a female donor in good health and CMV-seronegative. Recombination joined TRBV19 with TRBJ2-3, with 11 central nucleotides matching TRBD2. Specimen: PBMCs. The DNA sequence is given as TGTGCCAGTAGTATACCCCCGACTAGCGGGGCAGATACGCAGTATTTT. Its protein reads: CASSIPPTSGADTQYF.